This entry features one TCR beta chain sequence. CDR3 length: 16 residues. V was clipped by 5 bases and J by 5 bases; unmatched bases: 12. Germline CDR1 and CDR2: LNHDA and SQIVND (reference sequence). Here immunoSEQ multiplex PCR was the method, and the copy in TCRdb shows in-frame clones only, minus some. This table holds around 100,000 clones, 91% found once. This entry belongs to a study of T cell changes during pregnancy in multiple sclerosis. The clonotype was recovered from a female donor with multiple sclerosis, enrolled in a pregnancy study. The gene calls are TRBV19 and TRBJ1-5; 7 bases match TRBD1. The source was peripheral blood, collected after pregnancy. For the CDR3, the DNA is TGTGCCAGTAGTCCCCGGGGCAGGGGGATCGATCAGCCCCAGCATTTT. Residues: CASSPRGRGIDQPQHF.